This T cell receptor beta chain was sequenced in a study of control samples from healthy donors and cancer patients. Clones were read by immunoSEQ multiplex PCR, and TCRdb kept only the in-frame ones, dropping some. This sample carries 120,000 or so clones, more than 85% of them seen once, and the ten largest clones take 1.5% to 2%. This CDR3 contains 16 residues. J gave up 8 bases and V 4 bases, and 12 bases lay outside the gene matches. The germline V gene has CDR1 SGHRS and CDR2 YFSETQ. This clone was seen only once. The chain combines TRBV5-1 with TRBJ1-6; 7 bases line up with TRBD1. Specimen: blood. The TCR originated in a man aged 18 to 29 in good health. In DNA, the CDR3 is TGCGCCAGCAGCCTAACCCTGACAGGGAAGGATTCACCCCTCCACTTT. Encoded protein: CASSLTLTGKDSPLHF.